The T cell receptor beta chain described here comes from a study of T cell responses to AZD1222 COVID-19 vaccine. Clones were read by immunoSEQ multiplex PCR, and TCRdb kept only the in-frame ones, dropping some. This table has 100,000 to 150,000 clones, roughly 87% appearing once. Study results and caveats: Recipients of AZD1222 seropositive at baseline numbered only 5 to 7. Reportedly, close to half of spike-specific TCRs are directed against unmutated variant regions.

This clone was detected once. Its antigen is as yet unknown. From germline, CDR1 is SEHNR and CDR2 FQNEAQ (reference sequence). V lost 2 bases, J lost 2 bases, and 13 bases lay in between. This CDR3 is built from 15 residues. The sequencing used peripheral blood, collected on day 0 of AZD1222 vaccination. The TCR comes from an adult in good health. The chain combines TRBV7-9 with TRBJ2-7; no reliable D call. This CDR3 reads CASSLKGPKAYEQYF. The CDR3 nucleotides read TGTGCCAGCAGCTTAAAAGGTCCCAAGGCCTACGAGCAGTACTTC.